A single sample is the source of the 17 T cell receptor beta chains below, sequenced in a study of OX40 agonist ivuxolimab in advanced cancers. Clones were read by immunoSEQ multiplex PCR, and TCRdb kept only the in-frame ones, dropping some. The sample yields over 65,000 clones, over 80% seen once. The sequencing used CD4+ or CD8+ T cells sorted from blood, collected in a trial of the OX40 agonist ivuxolimab. These receptors were taken from an adult with an advanced solid tumor such as melanoma, head and neck, liver or kidney cancer.

The chain employs TRBV29-1 and TRBJ1-5; 7 bases agree with TRBD1. V was clipped by 8 bases and J by 5 bases; unmatched bases: 15. CDR1 and CDR2 (germline): SQVTM, ANQGSEA. CDR3 size: 15 residues. The CDR3 sequence: CSPPGQKFLYQPQHF. In nucleotides, the CDR3 is TGCAGCCCCCCGGGACAGAAATTTTTATATCAGCCCCAGCATTTT.

V gene TRBV29-1 combines with J gene TRBJ2-1; 14 bases match TRBD2. This CDR3 is built from 16 residues. After removal of 7 bases from V and 6 bases from J, the junction contained 11 bases not matched to a gene. CDR1 and CDR2 from the germline V gene are SQVTM and ANQGSEA. CDR3 coding DNA: TGCAGCGCGCCGGGACTAGCGGGGGCCGGGGCCAATGAGCAGTTCTTC. It specifies CSAPGLAGAGANEQFF.

The rearrangement uses TRBV5-4 and TRBJ2-7, with 13 bases lining up with TRBD2. The CDR3 is 15 amino acids. Germline CDR1 and CDR2: SGHNT and YYREEE (reference sequence). V was clipped by 4 bases and J by 4 bases; unmatched bases: 5. DNA of the CDR3: TGTGCCAGCAGCCAAGGGACTAGCGGGACGTACGAGCAGTACTTC. It encodes CASSQGTSGTYEQYF.

This clone was observed a handful of times. CDR3 bases: TGTGCCAGCTCACCCATACAGGGTAGCACTGAAGCTTTCTTT. Its translation is CASSPIQGSTEAFF. This chain joins TRBV18 and TRBJ1-1, with D possibly matching TRBD1 (6 bases). V lost 3 bases and J 4 bases, leaving 12 bases between the germline ends. The germline gives CDR1 KGHSH, CDR2 LQKENI. The CDR3 covers 14 residues.

The chain links TRBV28 to TRBJ2-3; TRBD1 might be the D (5 bases). V was cut by 3 bases and J by 0 bases, with 13 bases left in between. CDR1 and CDR2 from the germline V gene are MDHEN and SYDVKM. CDR3 length equals 16 residues. The DNA of the CDR3 is TGTGCCAGCAGTTTGGAGACAGCCTCTAGCACAGATACGCAGTATTTT. Protein sequence: CASSLETASSTDTQYF.

This chain uses TRBV5-1 with TRBJ2-7; either TRBD1 or TRBD2 may supply D (5 bases each). This CDR3 comprises 16 residues. Germline V gene sequence: CDR1 SGHRS, CDR2 YFSETQ. Trimming left V 4 bases short and J 2 bases short, with 19 bases between. The CDR3 is CASSGGRGVGAYEQYF. The CDR3 DNA reads as TGCGCCAGCAGCGGAGGCCGAGGGGTTGGAGCCTACGAGCAGTACTTC.

The V and J genes are TRBV6-5 and TRBJ1-2; a weak D match, TRBD1 (6 bases). The CDR3 totals 16 residues. Germline-derived CDR1 and CDR2 are MNHEY and SVGAGI. With 2 bases removed from V and 5 bases from J, the gap between germline ends came to 18 bases. Written as DNA, the CDR3 is TGTGCCAGCAGTTACGTTTCGGCAGGGGAGAGGTATGGCTACACCTTC. Translation: CASSYVSAGERYGYTF.

J is TRBJ1-2 and V is TRBV28; maybe TRBD1 (6 bases). Germline V CDR1 and CDR2: MDHEN, SYDVKM. The CDR3 is made up of 15 amino acids. V lost 3 bases, J lost 9 bases, and 20 bases lay in between. CDR3: CASSFYWGGPSSYTF. CDR3 in DNA: TGTGCCAGCAGTTTTTATTGGGGGGGGCCCAGCAGCTACACCTTC.

The rearrangement links TRBV7-2 to TRBJ2-1; tentative D call: TRBD1 (5 bases). Germline CDR1 reads SGHTA; CDR2 reads FQGNSA. CDR3 length: 13 residues. V was trimmed by 5 bases and J by 3 bases, leaving 8 bases between them. The CDR3 region has the DNA TGTGCCAGCAGCCCAGACAGCTACAATGAGCAGTTCTTC. Encoded protein: CASSPDSYNEQFF.

The chain recombines TRBV19 with TRBJ2-7; the match to TRBD1 covers 7 bases. Germline CDR1 LNHDA, CDR2 SQIVND (reference sequence). V lost 3 bases and J lost 5; bases outside the gene matches: 13. The CDR3 contains 16 residues. CDR3 sequence reads: CASSIGTASFSNEQYF. The CDR3 bases are TGTGCCAGTAGTATTGGGACAGCGTCTTTTTCCAACGAGCAGTACTTC.

This sequence joins TRBV19 and TRBJ1-4, with TRBD1 matching over 7 bases. CDR3 length: 15 residues. V shed 3 bases and J 10 bases; nucleotides not matched to a gene: 11. Germline values: CDR1 LNHDA, CDR2 SQIVND (reference sequence). The CDR3 protein is CASSIPAGQSVKLFF. The CDR3 DNA follows: TGTGCCAGTAGTATCCCGGCGGGACAGTCGGTAAAACTGTTTTTT.

The V call is TRBV14, the J call TRBJ2-7; 10 nucleotides agree with TRBD1. This CDR3 has 16 amino acids. Trimming cost V 4 bases and J 1 base; bases outside gene matches: 7. Germline-derived CDR1 and CDR2 are SGHDN and FVKESK. This chain's CDR3 is CASSLLPGQGSYEQYF. DNA for the CDR3: TGTGCCAGCAGCCTTTTACCGGGACAGGGGTCCTACGAGCAGTACTTC.

This chain uses TRBV11-3 with TRBJ2-7; D may match TRBD1 or TRBD2 (5 bases each). Trimming pared 1 base from V and 4 bases from J, leaving 14 bases between. This CDR3 contains 15 residues. Germline CDR1 is SGHNT and CDR2 is YENEEA. The CDR3 DNA is TGTGCCAGCAGCTTAGTCCCAGGGCGGGCATACGAGCAGTACTTC. It encodes CASSLVPGRAYEQYF.

The CDR3 coding sequence is TGTGCCAGCAGCCAACGGGAGGGTCCCTATGGCTACACCTTC. This sequence encodes CASSQREGPYGYTF. This chain links TRBV7-8 with TRBJ1-2, with D uncertain. With 5 bases removed from V and 4 bases from J, the gap between germline ends came to 14 bases. The germline gives CDR1 SGHVS, CDR2 FQNEAQ. The CDR3 runs to 14 residues.

This clone was seen more than once but under ten times. This chain joins TRBV19 and TRBJ1-3; D remains ambiguous. Germline V gives CDR1 LNHDA, CDR2 SQIVND (reference sequence). V shed 7 bases and J shed 2 bases, with 12 bases lying between them. There are 14 residues in the CDR3. CDR3 coding DNA: TGTGCCAGTACCTCTTCCGGGCCTGGAAACACCATATATTTT. Protein: CASTSSGPGNTIYF.

The V gene is TRBV4-1, the J gene TRBJ1-6; D might be TRBD1 (5 bases). The CDR3 totals 17 residues. Trimming took 2 bases from V and 7 from J, leaving 18 bases between them. Germline V gene lookup returns CDR1 MGHRA and CDR2 YSYEKL. In DNA form, the CDR3 reads TGCGCCAGCAGCCAACCAATGGGGGGGTCGGTAAATTCACCCCTCCACTTT. Translating gives CASSQPMGGSVNSPLHF.

This chain connects TRBV27 to TRBJ2-5; D is ambiguous. Germline CDR1 MNHEY, CDR2 SMNVEV (reference sequence). The V end lost 3 bases, the J end lost 5 bases, and 13 bases lay between the germline ends. This CDR3 comprises 14 residues. CDR3 DNA sequence: TGTGCCAGCAGTTTTTATAGGGTAGGGGAGACCCAGTACTTC. It is translated as CASSFYRVGETQYF.